This T cell receptor (beta chain) was captured in a study of blood T cell repertoires in COVID-19. The CDR3 is made up of 16 amino acids. V lost 2 bases, J lost 10 bases, and 14 bases stayed unmatched. Germline CDR1 reads SGHTA; CDR2 reads FQGTGA. Data came from immunoSEQ multiplex PCR; TCRdb stores just in-frame clones and leaves some out. The sample lists about 160,000 clones; about 86% were seen once. The sample comprised peripheral blood. The clonotype originates from a woman aged 70-85 years with acute or convalescent COVID-19. This chain uses TRBV7-3 with TRBJ2-1; 7 bases align to TRBD2. The CDR3: CASSLGSLAVGGEQFF. CDR3 nucleotides: TGTGCCAGCAGCTTAGGGAGCCTAGCGGTGGGGGGAGAGCAGTTCTTC.